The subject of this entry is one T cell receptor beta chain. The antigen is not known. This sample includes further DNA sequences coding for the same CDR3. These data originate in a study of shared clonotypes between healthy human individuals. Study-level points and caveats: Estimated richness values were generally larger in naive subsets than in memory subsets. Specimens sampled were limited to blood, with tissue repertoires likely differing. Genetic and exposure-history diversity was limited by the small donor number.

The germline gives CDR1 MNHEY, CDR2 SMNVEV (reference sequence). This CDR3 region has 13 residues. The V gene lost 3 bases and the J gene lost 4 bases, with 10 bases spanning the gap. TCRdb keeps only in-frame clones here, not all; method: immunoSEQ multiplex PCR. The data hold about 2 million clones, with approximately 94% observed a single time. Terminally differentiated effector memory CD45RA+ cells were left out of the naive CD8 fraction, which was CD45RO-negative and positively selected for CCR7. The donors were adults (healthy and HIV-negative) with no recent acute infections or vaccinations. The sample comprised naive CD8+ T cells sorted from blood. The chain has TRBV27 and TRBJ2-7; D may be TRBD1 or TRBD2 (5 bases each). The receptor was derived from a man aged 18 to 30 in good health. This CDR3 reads CASSFRGEYEQYF. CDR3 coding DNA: TGTGCCAGCAGTTTCCGGGGCGAGTACGAGCAGTACTTC.